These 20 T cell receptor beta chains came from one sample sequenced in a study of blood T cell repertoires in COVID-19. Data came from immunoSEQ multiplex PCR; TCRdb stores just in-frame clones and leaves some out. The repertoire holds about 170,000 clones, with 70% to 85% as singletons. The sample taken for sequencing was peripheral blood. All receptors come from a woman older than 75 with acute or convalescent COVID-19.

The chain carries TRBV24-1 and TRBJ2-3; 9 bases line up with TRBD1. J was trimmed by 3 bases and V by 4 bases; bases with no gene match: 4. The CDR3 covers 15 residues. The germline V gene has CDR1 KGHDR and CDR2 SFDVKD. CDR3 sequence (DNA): TGTGCCACCAGTGAGGGACAGGGAGTGACAGATACGCAGTATTTT. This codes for CATSEGQGVTDTQYF.

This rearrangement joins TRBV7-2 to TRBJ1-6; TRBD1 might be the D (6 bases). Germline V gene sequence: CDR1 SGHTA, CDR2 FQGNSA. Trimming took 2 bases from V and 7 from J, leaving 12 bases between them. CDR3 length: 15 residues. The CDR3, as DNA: TGTGCCAGCAGCTTACTTAGTAGGGGGAATTCACCCCTCCACTTT. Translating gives CASSLLSRGNSPLHF.

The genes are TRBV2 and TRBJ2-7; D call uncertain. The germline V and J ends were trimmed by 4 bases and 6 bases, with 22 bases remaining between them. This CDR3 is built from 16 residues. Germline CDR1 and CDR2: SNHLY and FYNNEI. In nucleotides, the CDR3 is TGTGCCAGCAGTGCGGAACAGCTAAAGCCGTTAGGCGAGCAGTACTTC. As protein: CASSAEQLKPLGEQYF.

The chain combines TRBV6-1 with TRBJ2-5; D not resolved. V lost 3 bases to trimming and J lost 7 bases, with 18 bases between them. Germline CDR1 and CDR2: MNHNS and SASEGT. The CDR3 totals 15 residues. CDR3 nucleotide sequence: TGTGCCAGCAGTGATTACTTTGGTCCGGTGAGGACCCAGTACTTC. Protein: CASSDYFGPVRTQYF.

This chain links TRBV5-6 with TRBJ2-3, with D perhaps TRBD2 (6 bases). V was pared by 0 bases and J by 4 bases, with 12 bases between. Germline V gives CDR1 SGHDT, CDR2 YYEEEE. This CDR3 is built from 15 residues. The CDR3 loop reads CASSLAGLTADTQYF. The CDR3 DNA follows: TGTGCCAGCAGCTTGGCGGGACTTACGGCAGATACGCAGTATTTT.

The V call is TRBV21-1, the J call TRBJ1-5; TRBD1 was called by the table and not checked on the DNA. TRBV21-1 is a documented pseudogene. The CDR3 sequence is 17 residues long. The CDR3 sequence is CASSKLLQGYSNQPQHF. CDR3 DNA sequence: TGTGCCAGCAGCAAACTATTACAGGGTTATAGCAATCAGCCCCAGCATTTT.

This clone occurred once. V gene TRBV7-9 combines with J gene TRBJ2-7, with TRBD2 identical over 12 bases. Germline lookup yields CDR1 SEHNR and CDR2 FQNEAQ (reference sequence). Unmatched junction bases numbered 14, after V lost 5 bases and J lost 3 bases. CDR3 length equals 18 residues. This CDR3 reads CASSSGLAGIRDLYEQYF. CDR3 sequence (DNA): TGTGCCAGCAGCAGTGGACTAGCGGGGATCCGCGATCTCTACGAGCAGTACTTC.

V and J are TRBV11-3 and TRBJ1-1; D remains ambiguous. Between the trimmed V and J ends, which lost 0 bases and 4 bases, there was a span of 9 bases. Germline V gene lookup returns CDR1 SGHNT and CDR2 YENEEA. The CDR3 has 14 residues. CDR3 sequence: CASSLEGPGTEAFF. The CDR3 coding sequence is TGTGCCAGCAGCTTAGAAGGTCCGGGCACTGAAGCTTTCTTT.

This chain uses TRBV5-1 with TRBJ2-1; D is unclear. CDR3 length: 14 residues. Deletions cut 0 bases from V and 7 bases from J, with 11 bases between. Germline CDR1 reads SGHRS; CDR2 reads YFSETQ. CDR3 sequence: CASSLAQLINEQFF. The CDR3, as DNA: TGCGCCAGCAGCTTGGCCCAACTAATTAATGAGCAGTTCTTC.

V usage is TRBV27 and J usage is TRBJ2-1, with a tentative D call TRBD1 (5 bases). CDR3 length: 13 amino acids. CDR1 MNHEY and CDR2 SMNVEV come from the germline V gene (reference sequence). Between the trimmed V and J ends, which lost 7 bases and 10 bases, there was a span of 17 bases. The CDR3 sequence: CASNPSLQGEQFF. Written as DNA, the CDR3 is TGTGCCAGCAACCCCAGCCTCCAGGGAGAGCAGTTCTTC.

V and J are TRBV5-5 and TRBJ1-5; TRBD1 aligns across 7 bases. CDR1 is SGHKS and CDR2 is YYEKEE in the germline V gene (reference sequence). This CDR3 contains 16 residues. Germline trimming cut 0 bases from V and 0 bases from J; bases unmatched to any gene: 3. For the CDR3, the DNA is TGTGCCAGCAGCTTGGACGGGACAGATAGCAATCAGCCCCAGCATTTT. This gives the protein CASSLDGTDSNQPQHF.

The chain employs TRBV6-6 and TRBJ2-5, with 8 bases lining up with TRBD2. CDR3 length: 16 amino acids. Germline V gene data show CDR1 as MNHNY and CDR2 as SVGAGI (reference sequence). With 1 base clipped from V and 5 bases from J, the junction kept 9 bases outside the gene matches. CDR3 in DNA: TGTGCCAGCAGTTACTACAGCCTAGCGGGTGTGGAGACCCAGTACTTC. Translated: CASSYYSLAGVETQYF.

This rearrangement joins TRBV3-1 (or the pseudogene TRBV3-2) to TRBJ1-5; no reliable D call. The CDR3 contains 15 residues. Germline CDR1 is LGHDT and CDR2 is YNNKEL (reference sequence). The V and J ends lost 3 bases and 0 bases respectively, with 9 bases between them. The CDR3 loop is CASSQGPRSNQPQHF. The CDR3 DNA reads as TGTGCCAGCAGCCAGGGCCCTCGTAGCAATCAGCCCCAGCATTTT.

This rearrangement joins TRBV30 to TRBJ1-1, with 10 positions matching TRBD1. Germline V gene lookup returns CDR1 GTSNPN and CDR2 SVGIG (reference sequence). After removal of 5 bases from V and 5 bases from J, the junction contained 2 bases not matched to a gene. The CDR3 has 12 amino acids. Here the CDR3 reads CAWGQGGTEAFF. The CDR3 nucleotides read TGTGCCTGGGGACAGGGGGGAACTGAAGCTTTCTTT. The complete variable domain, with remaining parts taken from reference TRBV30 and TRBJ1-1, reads SQTIHQWPATLVQPVGSPLSLECTVEGTSNPNLYWYRQAAGRGLQLLFYSVGIGQISSEVPQNLSASRPQDRQFILSSKKLLLSDSGFYLCAWGQGGTEAFFGQGTRLTVV.

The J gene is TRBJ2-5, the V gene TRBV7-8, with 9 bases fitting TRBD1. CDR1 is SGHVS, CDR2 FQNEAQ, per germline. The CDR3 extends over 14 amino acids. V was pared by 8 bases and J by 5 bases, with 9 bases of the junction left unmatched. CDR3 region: CASWDRAPWETQYF. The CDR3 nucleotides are TGTGCCAGCTGGGACAGGGCCCCTTGGGAGACCCAGTACTTC. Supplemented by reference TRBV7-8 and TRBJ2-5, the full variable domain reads GAGVSQSPRYKVAKRGQDVALRCDPISGHVSLFWYQQALGQGPEFLTYFQNEAQLDKSGLPSDRFFAERPEGSVSTLKIQRTQQEDSAVYLCASWDRAPWETQYFGPGTRLLVL.

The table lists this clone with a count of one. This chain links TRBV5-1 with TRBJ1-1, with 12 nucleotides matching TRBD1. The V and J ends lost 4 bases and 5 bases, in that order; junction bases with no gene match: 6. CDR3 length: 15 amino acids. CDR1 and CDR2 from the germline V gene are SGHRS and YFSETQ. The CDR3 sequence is CASSGRDRGHTEAFF. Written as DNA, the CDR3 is TGCGCCAGCAGCGGCCGGGACAGGGGGCATACTGAAGCTTTCTTT.

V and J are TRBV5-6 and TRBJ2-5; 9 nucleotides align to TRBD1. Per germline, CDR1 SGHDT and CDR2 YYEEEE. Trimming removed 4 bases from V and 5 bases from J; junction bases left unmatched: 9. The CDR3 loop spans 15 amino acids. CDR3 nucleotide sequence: TGTGCCAGCAGCCGAGGACAGGGGTTGGGGGAGACCCAGTACTTC. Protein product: CASSRGQGLGETQYF. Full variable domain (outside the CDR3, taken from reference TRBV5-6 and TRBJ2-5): DAGVTQSPTHLIKTRGQQVTLRCSPKSGHDTVSWYQQALGQGPQFIFQYYEEEERQRGNFPDRFSGHQFPNYSSELNVNALLLGDSALYLCASSRGQGLGETQYFGPGTRLLVL.

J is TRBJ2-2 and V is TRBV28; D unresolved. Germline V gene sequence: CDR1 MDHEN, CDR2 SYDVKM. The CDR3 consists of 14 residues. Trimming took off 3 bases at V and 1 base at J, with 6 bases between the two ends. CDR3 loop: CASSFTGNTGELFF. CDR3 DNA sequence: TGTGCCAGCAGTTTCACCGGGAACACCGGGGAGCTGTTTTTT.

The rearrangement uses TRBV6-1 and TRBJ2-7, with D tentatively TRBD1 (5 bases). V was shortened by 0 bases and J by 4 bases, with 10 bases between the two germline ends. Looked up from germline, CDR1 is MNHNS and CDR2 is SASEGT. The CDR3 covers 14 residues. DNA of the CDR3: TGTGCCAGCAGTGAAGCGGGGCCCTATTACGAGCAGTACTTC. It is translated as CASSEAGPYYEQYF.

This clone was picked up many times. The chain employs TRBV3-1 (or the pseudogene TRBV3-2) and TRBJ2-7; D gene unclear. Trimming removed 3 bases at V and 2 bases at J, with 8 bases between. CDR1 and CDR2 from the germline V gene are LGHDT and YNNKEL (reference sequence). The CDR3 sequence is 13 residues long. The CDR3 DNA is TGTGCCAGCAGCCACCCCCTACCCTACGAGCAGTACTTC. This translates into CASSHPLPYEQYF.